The sample holds many counts of the clone carrying this T cell receptor beta chain. The data derive from a study of T cells in Graves' hyperthyroidism and ophthalmopathy. TCR beta CDR3 region amplification was performed from RNA transcripts. The primer set for the first-round RT-PCR of the TCR CDR3 was HTBI. TCRdb processed the multiplex PCR reads anew with MiXCR; each CDR3 protein has one entry. The profile shows a few hundred thousand distinct CDR3 sequences, 19% of them singletons. Trimming took off 5 bases at V and 9 bases at J, with 11 bases between the two ends. In germline, CDR1 is SGHVS, CDR2 FQNEAQ. This CDR3 has 12 residues.

The material sequenced was blood. This chain uses TRBV7-8 with TRBJ1-5; the D is unclear. This TCR came from a woman under 30 with Graves' hyperthyroidism. This chain's CDR3 is CASSLGVLPQHF. The CDR3, as DNA: TGTGCCAGCAGCCTCGGGGTGCTGCCCCAGCATTTT. Supplemented by reference TRBV7-8 and TRBJ1-5, the full variable domain reads GAGVSQSPRYKVAKRGQDVALRCDPISGHVSLFWYQQALGQGPEFLTYFQNEAQLDKSGLPSDRFFAERPEGSVSTLKIQRTQQEDSAVYLCASSLGVLPQHFGDGTRLSIL.